Following are 30 T cell receptor beta chains from one sample sequenced in a study of T-cell reconstitution after alpha-beta-depleted transplantation in children. Unique molecular identifiers were incorporated when the TCRbeta library was constructed. TCRdb recomputed calls from the PCR reads with MiXCR, one row per CDR3 protein. The sample has some 490,000 distinct CDR3 sequences; approximately 12% are singletons. The sample in question was PBMCs from the stem cell graft donor, obtained from the stem cell graft. The receptor source for this set is a human donor who donated a stem cell graft to a child with combined immunodeficiency.

This clonotype has at least ten counts. The V and J genes are TRBV20-1 and TRBJ1-1; the match to TRBD1 covers 11 bases. The CDR3 sequence is 15 residues long. Looked up from germline, CDR1 is DFQATT and CDR2 is SNEGSKA (reference sequence). Trimming cost V 0 bases and J 4 bases; bases outside gene matches: 4. CDR3 in DNA: TGCAGTGCTAGAGACCCCGGGACAGGGGGCACTGAAGCTTTCTTT. Its protein is CSARDPGTGGTEAFF.

The chain links TRBV30 to TRBJ2-7, with 10 bases fitting TRBD2. Trimming took 3 bases from V and 2 from J; bases not matched to a gene: 1. The germline gives CDR1 GTSNPN, CDR2 SVGIG (reference sequence). This CDR3 region has 13 residues. CDR3 sequence: CAWSTSGTYEQYF. DNA for the CDR3: TGTGCCTGGAGCACTAGCGGGACCTACGAGCAGTACTTC.

There are a few counts of this clonotype. The V and J genes are TRBV10-3 and TRBJ1-5; D unresolved. The germline V gene has CDR1 ENHRY and CDR2 SYGVKD. V gave up 4 bases and J gave up 0 bases, with 7 bases separating them. There are 14 residues in the CDR3. CDR3 in amino acids: CAISGDYSNQPQHF. The CDR3 DNA reads TGTGCCATCAGTGGGGATTATAGCAATCAGCCCCAGCATTTT.

This clonotype came up many times. The chain carries TRBV11-2 and TRBJ2-1; a possible D gene is TRBD1 (6 bases). The CDR3 loop spans 14 amino acids. CDR1 is SGHAT and CDR2 is FQNNGV in the germline V gene. Trimming cost V 5 bases and J 4 bases, with 12 bases left between them. The CDR3: CASSALQGYNEQFF. The CDR3 nucleotides are TGTGCCAGCAGCGCACTCCAGGGGTACAATGAGCAGTTCTTC.

In its sample, this clonotype was seen a few times. The CDR3 sequence: CASSPALASGGIQYF. Written as DNA, the CDR3 is TGTGCCAGCTCACCGGCACTAGCGTCGGGAGGCATTCAGTACTTC. The chain joins TRBV18 to TRBJ2-4, with TRBD2 matching 7 bases. The CDR3 runs to 15 residues. J lost 9 bases, V lost 3 bases, and 11 bases had no gene match. Germline V lookup: CDR1 KGHSH, CDR2 LQKENI.

The V and J genes are TRBV6-1 and TRBJ2-7, with D perhaps matching TRBD1 (6 bases). Trimming removed 7 bases from V and 2 bases from J, with 21 bases in between. The CDR3 is made up of 16 amino acids. Germline V CDR1 and CDR2: MNHNS, SASEGT. The CDR3 sequence is CASKRDAGTTTYEQYF. The CDR3 nucleotides read TGTGCCAGCAAAAGAGATGCAGGGACAACCACCTACGAGCAGTACTTC.

This clonotype was counted between two and nine times. V and J are TRBV20-1 and TRBJ1-2; a possible D gene is TRBD1 (6 bases). The CDR3 runs 14 residues. CDR1 and CDR2 from the germline V gene are DFQATT and SNEGSKA (reference sequence). V was shortened by 0 bases and J by 8 bases, with 16 bases between the two germline ends. This CDR3 is CSARDWTARGGYTF. For the CDR3, the DNA is TGCAGTGCTAGAGATTGGACAGCGAGGGGGGGCTACACCTTC.

This clonotype was found a few times. This chain links TRBV18 with TRBJ1-2; no definite D call. The V gene lost 6 bases and the J gene lost 8 bases, with 19 bases spanning the gap. The CDR3 loop spans 14 amino acids. Germline V lookup: CDR1 KGHSH, CDR2 LQKENI. CDR3: CASSPRTGREGYTF. The CDR3 bases are TGTGCCAGCTCCCCCCGAACGGGCCGTGAAGGCTACACCTTC.

The J gene is TRBJ2-7, the V gene TRBV11-1, with D perhaps TRBD2 (6 bases). V was shortened by 3 bases and J by 3 bases, with 12 bases between the two germline ends. Germline V gene lookup returns CDR1 SGHAT and CDR2 FQDESV (reference sequence). The CDR3 is made up of 14 amino acids. The CDR3 DNA reads as TGTGCCAGCAGCTTGGGCAGGGAGGTCTACGAGCAGTACTTC. Translated, it gives CASSLGREVYEQYF.

This clonotype was counted ten times or more. The chain employs TRBV5-1 and TRBJ2-7; 7 nucleotides match TRBD1. The J segment lost 0 bases and the V segment lost 5 bases, leaving 2 bases of the junction unmatched. The CDR3 covers 13 residues. In germline, CDR1 is SGHRS, CDR2 YFSETQ. The CDR3 bases are TGCGCCAGCAGACAGGGGAGCTCCTACGAGCAGTACTTC. Residues: CASRQGSSYEQYF.

This clonotype has a handful of counts. The V and J genes are TRBV20-1 and TRBJ2-7; TRBD1 aligns across 7 bases. This CDR3 is 13 amino acids long. The germline gives CDR1 DFQATT, CDR2 SNEGSKA (reference sequence). V shed 6 bases and J 3 bases; nucleotides not matched to a gene: 8. In DNA, the CDR3 is TGCAGTGCAAGTACGGGACAGATCTACGAGCAGTACTTC. Its protein is CSASTGQIYEQYF.

The chain joins TRBV9 to TRBJ2-1; 10 positions agree with TRBD2. The CDR3 totals 16 residues. With V trimmed by 4 bases and J by 2 bases, 6 bases remained unmatched. Germline CDR1 is SGDLS and CDR2 is YYNGEE. The CDR3 here is CASSPASGSAYNEQFF. The CDR3, as DNA: TGTGCCAGCAGCCCCGCTAGCGGGAGTGCCTACAATGAGCAGTTCTTC.

This clonotype was counted between two and nine times. The CDR3 sequence: CASSKTTGFGDIQYF. The CDR3 DNA sequence: TGTGCCAGCAGCAAAACCACAGGGTTCGGAGACATTCAGTACTTC. The rearrangement links TRBV11-1 to TRBJ2-4; weak D call: TRBD1 (6 bases). CDR1 is SGHAT and CDR2 is FQDESV in the germline V gene (reference sequence). V was pared by 5 bases and J by 8 bases, with 19 bases between. The CDR3 extends over 15 amino acids.

The chain employs TRBV27 and TRBJ2-2; tentatively, D is TRBD1 (5 bases). V was clipped by 1 base and J by 8 bases, with 14 bases between them. The CDR3 length is 15 residues. CDR1 and CDR2 from the germline V gene are MNHEY and SMNVEV (reference sequence). The CDR3, as DNA: TGTGCCAGCAGTTTATTGGGGCCCACGGTAGGGGAGCTGTTTTTT. Translated: CASSLLGPTVGELFF.

This chain uses TRBV29-1 with TRBJ2-1, with D perhaps matching TRBD1 (5 bases). V dropped 0 bases and J dropped 7 bases, with 16 bases sitting between them. The CDR3 sequence is 15 residues long. From germline, CDR1 is SQVTM and CDR2 ANQGSEA. The CDR3 nucleotides read TGCAGCGTTGAAGATGGTCGTCCAGGGAAGAATGAGCAGTTCTTC. As protein: CSVEDGRPGKNEQFF.

A few counts support this clonotype. The V gene is TRBV2, the J gene TRBJ2-7; TRBD1 matches at 10 bases. The J segment lost 4 bases and the V segment lost 6 bases, leaving 6 bases of the junction unmatched. Germline assignment: CDR1 SNHLY and CDR2 FYNNEI. The CDR3 has 14 amino acids. CDR3 nucleotide sequence: TGTGCCAGCAGGCGGACAGGGGGAATTTACGAGCAGTACTTC. This codes for CASRRTGGIYEQYF. The variable domain in full, with the rest retrieved from reference TRBV2 and TRBJ2-7, is EPEVTQTPSHQVTQMGQEVILRCVPISNHLYFYWYRQILGQKVEFLVSFYNNEISEKSEIFDDQFSVERPDGSNFTLKIRSTKLEDSAMYFCASRRTGGIYEQYFGPGTRLTVT.

This clonotype was seen only a few times. The rearrangement uses TRBV12-3 or TRBV12-4 and TRBJ2-5, with D possibly TRBD1 on 6 matching bases. The CDR3 extends over 14 amino acids. The ends were cut back, 7 bases at V and 0 bases at J, with 12 bases in the middle. The DNA of the CDR3 is TGTGCCAGCACCCTCGGGACAAACCAAGAGACCCAGTACTTC. Amino acids: CASTLGTNQETQYF.

The chain is built from TRBV4-3 and TRBJ1-3; D gene ambiguous. This CDR3 is built from 15 residues. Germline lookup yields CDR1 LGHNA and CDR2 YSLEER. Trimming took 1 base from V and 2 from J, leaving 9 bases between them. This CDR3 reads CASSQGLDTGNTIYF. CDR3 DNA sequence: TGCGCCAGCAGCCAAGGTCTTGACACTGGAAACACCATATATTTT.

The chain employs TRBV5-4 and TRBJ2-1; 7 positions agree with TRBD1. The CDR3 has 13 amino acids. The V gene end was trimmed by 4 bases and the J gene end by 10 bases; junction bases not matched to a gene: 8. CDR1 is SGHNT and CDR2 is YYREEE in the germline V gene (reference sequence). The CDR3 DNA reads as TGTGCCAGCAGCACCCAAGGGGGCGGGGAGCAGTTCTTC. Protein: CASSTQGGGEQFF.

V and J are TRBV6-5 and TRBJ2-3; D is perhaps TRBD2 (5 bases). Looked up from germline, CDR1 is MNHEY and CDR2 is SVGAGI. The CDR3 is 14 residues long. The germline V and J ends were trimmed by 2 bases and 3 bases, with 9 bases remaining between them. In DNA, the CDR3 is TGTGCCAGCAGTTACCGGGAAGCGACAGATACGCAGTATTTT. This translates into CASSYREATDTQYF.

This clonotype was seen only a few times. The CDR3 is CSVEQGLAGDYTQYF. The CDR3 DNA is TGCAGCGTTGAACAGGGGTTAGCGGGGGACTATACGCAGTATTTT. The chain carries TRBV29-1 and TRBJ2-3; 9 nucleotides match TRBD2. This CDR3 comprises 15 residues. Germline trimming cut 2 bases from V and 7 bases from J; bases unmatched to any gene: 10. Germline V gives CDR1 SQVTM, CDR2 ANQGSEA.

This chain uses TRBV5-1 with TRBJ2-5, with 10 bases identical to TRBD2. Germline lookup yields CDR1 SGHRS and CDR2 YFSETQ. J lost 1 base, V lost 0 bases, and 3 bases had no gene match. This CDR3 spans 16 amino acids. The CDR3 DNA sequence: TGCGCCAGCAGCTTGGAAGGACTAGCGGTCCAAGAGACCCAGTACTTC. It yields the protein CASSLEGLAVQETQYF.

This clonotype was seen repeatedly, ten times or more. CDR3 in DNA: TGTGCCAGCAGTTTAGACAGGGCAAACTACGAGCAGTACTTC. This gives the protein CASSLDRANYEQYF. The genes are TRBV27 and TRBJ2-7; 7 nucleotides line up with TRBD1. The CDR3 spans 14 residues. The ends lost 2 bases at V and 3 bases at J; junction bases unmatched: 4. From germline, CDR1 is MNHEY and CDR2 SMNVEV (reference sequence).

This clonotype was detected a few times. The V and J genes are TRBV9 and TRBJ2-1; the D gene is possibly TRBD1 (6 bases). Between the trimmed V and J ends, which lost 0 bases and 2 bases, there was a span of 9 bases. CDR1 and CDR2 (germline): SGDLS, YYNGEE. CDR3 length: 15 amino acids. The chain's CDR3 is CASSVVPGAYNEQFF. The CDR3 DNA reads as TGTGCCAGCAGCGTAGTCCCAGGGGCCTACAATGAGCAGTTCTTC.

This chain links TRBV9 with TRBJ2-2, with D unresolved. V lost 4 bases and J 4 bases, leaving 17 bases between the germline ends. This CDR3 has 16 residues. Germline CDR1 is SGDLS and CDR2 is YYNGEE. The CDR3 sequence: CASSPPPGSSTGELFF. In nucleotides, the CDR3 is TGTGCCAGCAGCCCGCCCCCCGGTTCGAGCACCGGGGAGCTGTTTTTT. The full variable domain, its missing parts supplied by reference TRBV9 and TRBJ2-2, is DSGVTQTPKHLITATGQRVTLRCSPRSGDLSVYWYQQSLDQGLQFLIQYYNGEERAKGNILERFSAQQFPDLHSELNLSSLELGDSALYFCASSPPPGSSTGELFFGEGSRLTVL.

The chain carries TRBV18 and TRBJ2-5; D gene unclear. CDR3 size: 13 residues. From germline, CDR1 is KGHSH and CDR2 LQKENI. The germline V and J ends were trimmed by 3 bases and 5 bases, with 10 bases remaining between them. CDR3 residues: CASSPVIRETQYF. DNA of the CDR3: TGTGCCAGCTCACCGGTGATCCGGGAGACCCAGTACTTC.

In its sample, this clonotype was seen many times. The rearrangement links TRBV12-3 or TRBV12-4 to TRBJ2-3, with D possibly TRBD2 on 6 matching bases. Trimming left V 4 bases short and J 2 bases short, with 7 bases between. The CDR3 runs to 13 residues. CDR3 protein: CASSWGVTDTQYF. The CDR3 nucleotides are TGTGCCAGCAGTTGGGGGGTCACAGATACGCAGTATTTT.

This clonotype was seen only a few times. J is TRBJ2-3 and V is TRBV27; D not certain. The germline gives CDR1 MNHEY, CDR2 SMNVEV (reference sequence). Trimming took 0 bases from V and 6 from J, leaving 16 bases between them. The CDR3 has 16 residues. CDR3 sequence (DNA): TGTGCCAGCAGTTTATCGGGCAGTATGAAGTCCGATACGCAGTATTTT. It yields the protein CASSLSGSMKSDTQYF.

The genes are TRBV18 and TRBJ2-3; 7 bases are shared with TRBD2. The J segment lost 3 bases and the V segment lost 3 bases, leaving 12 bases of the junction unmatched. Germline CDR1 and CDR2: KGHSH and LQKENI. The CDR3 totals 17 residues. This CDR3 is CASSPYAGVVVTDTQYF. Written as DNA, the CDR3 is TGTGCCAGCTCACCGTACGCGGGAGTAGTGGTGACAGATACGCAGTATTTT.

This clonotype was observed many times. The V gene is TRBV6-4, the J gene TRBJ2-1; TRBD2 agrees at 9 bases. The trim removed 5 bases at V and 2 bases at J, leaving 4 bases unmatched. CDR3 length: 15 residues. The germline gives CDR1 MRHNA, CDR2 SNTAGT. The CDR3 DNA sequence: TGTGCCAGCAGTTCCCGACTAGCGGCCTACAATGAGCAGTTCTTC. This sequence encodes CASSSRLAAYNEQFF.